The next 26 T cell receptor beta chains were all read from a single sample in a study of type 1 and type 2 diabetes patients. The PCR template was genomic DNA. Multiplex PCR with 30 forward and 13 reverse primers amplified the TCR beta CDR3. TCRdb redid the calling of the multiplex PCR reads with MiXCR, one entry per CDR3 protein. Of around 300,000 distinct CDR3 sequences in the sample, 47% were seen once. What was sequenced was peripheral blood mononuclear cells (PBMCs). Receptor source: a man between 18 and 29 years old with type 2 diabetes.

The V gene is TRBV10-1, the J gene TRBJ1-4; 9 nucleotides align to TRBD1. V was pared by 4 bases and J by 4 bases, with 1 base of the junction left unmatched. In germline, CDR1 is WNHNN, CDR2 SYGVQD (reference sequence). The CDR3 has 14 amino acids. CDR3 sequence reads: CASSGTGDNEKLFF. The CDR3 region has the DNA TGCGCCAGCAGTGGGACAGGGGATAATGAAAAACTGTTTTTT.

The chain carries TRBV6-2 or TRBV6-3 and TRBJ2-2, with TRBD1 as a possible D gene (6 bases). Germline loops: CDR1 MNHEY, CDR2 SVGEGT. With 6 bases removed from V and 9 bases from J, the gap between germline ends came to 14 bases. The CDR3 is 13 residues long. CDR3 coding DNA: TGTGCCAGCAGCTGGGACACCTCGAGGGAGCTGTTTTTT. Its translation: CASSWDTSRELFF.

The rearrangement uses TRBV9 and TRBJ2-5; the D gene is possibly TRBD1 (5 bases). Germline assignment: CDR1 SGDLS and CDR2 YYNGEE. The CDR3 is 14 amino acids. Trimming shortened V by 9 bases and J by 5 bases, and 20 bases separated the two germline ends. CDR3 coding DNA: TGTGCCACCAGTGTGCAGGGTGGTGGGGAGACCCAGTACTTC. Protein product: CATSVQGGGETQYF.

J is TRBJ2-5 and V is TRBV12-3 or TRBV12-4; a weak D match, TRBD1 (6 bases). The CDR3 has 12 residues. DNA of the CDR3: TGTGCTAGTGGCCAGGGGTACGAGACCCAGTACTTC. It codes for CASGQGYETQYF.

This clonotype has just one count. This chain joins TRBV2 and TRBJ1-2; D may be TRBD1 (6 bases). Germline CDR1 reads SNHLY; CDR2 reads FYNNEI. V gave up 11 bases and J gave up 8 bases, with 27 bases separating them. CDR3 length: 15 residues. The CDR3 region has the DNA TGTGCCGGAACCGGGACATTCTCCACGCCGGGAGGCTACACCTTC. Its protein is CAGTGTFSTPGGYTF.

V gene TRBV7-6 combines with J gene TRBJ2-2; D not certain. V dropped 4 bases and J dropped 1 base, with 13 bases sitting between them. Germline V gives CDR1 SGHVS, CDR2 FNYEAQ. The CDR3 contains 16 residues. Here the CDR3 reads CASSSKDGLNTGELFF. The CDR3 bases are TGTGCCAGCAGCTCCAAGGACGGCCTGAACACCGGGGAGCTGTTTTTT.

The V and J genes are TRBV2 and TRBJ2-6; no clear D. The germline V gene encodes CDR1 SNHLY and CDR2 FYNNEI. This CDR3 has 11 amino acids. V gave up 7 bases and J gave up 7 bases, with 5 bases separating them. The CDR3 loop reads CASTDANVLTF. CDR3 nucleotides: TGTGCCAGCACAGATGCCAACGTCCTGACTTTC.

This clonotype has a single count. One end of the junction fails to match germline, which may point to a read error. The gene calls are TRBV7-2 and TRBJ2-7, with TRBD2 identical over 8 bases. Germline assignment: CDR1 SGHTA and CDR2 FQGNSA. The CDR3 covers 15 residues. CDR3 loop: CASSIAGWSSYEQYF. The CDR3 DNA follows: TGCGCCAGCAGCATAGCGGGGTGGAGCTCCTACGAGCAGTACTTC.

The chain has TRBV12-3 or TRBV12-4 and TRBJ2-6, with D uncertain. The CDR3 extends over 11 amino acids. The V and J ends lost 6 bases and 5 bases respectively, with 2 bases between them. The CDR3: CASRRANVLTF. The DNA for the CDR3 is TGTGCCAGCAGACGGGCCAACGTCCTGACTTTC.

This clonotype came up once. The chain carries TRBV5-6 and TRBJ1-1; D is undetermined. V gave up 5 bases and J gave up 5 bases, with 10 bases separating them. CDR3 size: 12 residues. CDR1 and CDR2 from the germline V gene are SGHDT and YYEEEE. The CDR3 spells CASSSQWTEAFF. In nucleotides, the CDR3 is TGTGCCAGCAGTTCGCAGTGGACTGAAGCTTTCTTT.

The chain uses TRBV19 and TRBJ1-2, with D tentatively TRBD1 (6 bases). CDR1 is LNHDA, CDR2 SQIVND, per germline (reference sequence). The length of the CDR3 is 13 residues. The ends were cut back, 7 bases at V and 8 bases at J, with 17 bases in the middle. The CDR3 region is CASTSGGLNGYTF. CDR3 DNA: TGTGCCAGTACCAGTGGGGGGCTGAACGGCTACACCTTC.

The sample holds a few counts of this clonotype. The V and J genes are TRBV6-1 and TRBJ2-1; TRBD2 matches at 11 bases. V gave up 6 bases and J gave up 7 bases; unmatched junction bases: 8. Looked up from germline, CDR1 is MNHNS and CDR2 is SASEGT. The length of the CDR3 is 15 residues. The CDR3 reads CASSPSSGGRNEQFF. CDR3 nucleotide sequence: TGTGCCAGCAGCCCCTCTAGCGGGGGGCGGAATGAGCAGTTCTTC.

This clonotype occurred a few times. The chain combines TRBV30 with TRBJ1-1; D might be TRBD1 (5 bases). Trimming shortened V by 0 bases and J by 11 bases, and 16 bases separated the two germline ends. CDR1 GTSNPN and CDR2 SVGIG come from the germline V gene (reference sequence). The CDR3 runs to 13 residues. CDR3: CAWSVSRGFGAFF. CDR3 in DNA: TGTGCCTGGAGTGTATCCCGGGGGTTCGGGGCTTTCTTT.

This clonotype has only a few counts. The chain has TRBV2 and TRBJ1-5; D is undetermined. The V end lost 0 bases, the J end lost 0 bases, and 9 bases lay between the germline ends. CDR3 length: 16 amino acids. The germline V gene has CDR1 SNHLY and CDR2 FYNNEI. CDR3 DNA sequence: TGTGCCAGCAGTGAAGCATCGGGTATTAGCAATCAGCCCCAGCATTTT. Amino acid sequence: CASSEASGISNQPQHF.

This sequence joins TRBV6-6 and TRBJ1-2, with 10 bases aligning to TRBD1. The CDR3 loop spans 15 amino acids. CDR1 MNHNY and CDR2 SVGAGI come from the germline V gene (reference sequence). J lost 2 bases, V lost 2 bases, and 2 bases had no gene match. For the CDR3, the DNA is TGTGCCAGCAGTTACCCGGGACAGGGGAACTATGGCTACACCTTC. Amino acid sequence: CASSYPGQGNYGYTF.

In DNA, the CDR3 is TGTGCCTTTCGCGGAGCCCCGGGGGGCTACACCTTC. It translates to CAFRGAPGGYTF. This chain connects TRBV30 to TRBJ1-2; D is ambiguous. The V gene lost 7 bases and the J gene lost 8 bases, with 17 bases spanning the gap. CDR1 and CDR2 from the germline V gene are GTSNPN and SVGIG (reference sequence). The CDR3 is made up of 12 amino acids.

Remarks on this clonotype: Just one base apart from a much larger clone, this may be a read error. The rearrangement uses TRBV15 and TRBJ1-2; D is unresolved. Per germline, CDR1 LNHNV and CDR2 YYDKDF (reference sequence). CDR3 length: 14 amino acids. The CDR3 region has the DNA TGTGCCACCGGCAGAGATACAGATTTGGACGGCTACACCTTC. Amino acid sequence: CATGRDTDLDGYTF.

This clonotype was seen only a few times. The chain recombines TRBV6-4 with TRBJ2-1, with a possible D match to TRBD2 (5 bases). Germline-derived CDR1 and CDR2 are MRHNA and SNTAGT. V lost 4 bases to trimming and J lost 4 bases, with 11 bases between them. The CDR3 contains 14 residues. CDR3 coding DNA: TGTGCCAGCAGTGTTGACGGGGAGTACAATGAGCAGTTCTTC. Translated, it gives CASSVDGEYNEQFF.

The chain uses TRBV18 and TRBJ1-1, with unresolved D. CDR1 KGHSH and CDR2 LQKENI come from the germline V gene. The V end was cut by 2 bases, the J end by 0 bases, with 7 bases between. This CDR3 contains 14 residues. The CDR3 DNA follows: TGTGCCAGCTCACCAGACGGAATGAACACTGAAGCTTTCTTT. It encodes CASSPDGMNTEAFF. The full variable domain, rest sourced from reference TRBV18 and TRBJ1-1, is NAGVMQNPRHLVRRRGQEARLRCSPMKGHSHVYWYRQLPEEGLKFMVYLQKENIIDESGMPKERFSAEFPKEGPSILRIQQVVRGDSAAYFCASSPDGMNTEAFFGQGTRLTVV.

The chain combines TRBV12-3 or TRBV12-4 with TRBJ2-1; 8 bases fit TRBD1. Losses at the gene ends were 3 bases for V and 6 bases for J; bases not matched to a gene: 7. This CDR3 is built from 15 residues. CDR3 sequence: CASSFPRGRFNEQFF. CDR3 bases: TGTGCCAGCAGTTTCCCCAGGGGGCGTTTCAATGAGCAGTTCTTC.

About this clonotype: It may be a read error: a sequence one base away is much more abundant. The V call is TRBV10-3, the J call TRBJ1-1, with D unresolved. The V gene's germline CDR1 is ENHRY and CDR2 SYGVKD. Trimming shortened V by 0 bases and J by 8 bases, and 16 bases separated the two germline ends. This CDR3 is built from 15 residues. The CDR3 loop reads CAISESTWDAPEAFF. In nucleotides, the CDR3 is TGTGCCATCAGTGAGTCGACATGGGATGCGCCCGAAGCTTTCTTT.

Written as DNA, the CDR3 is TGTGCCAGCACGGGGCCCCCTAATTCACCCCTCCACTTT. Translated: CASTGPPNSPLHF. V and J are TRBV2 and TRBJ1-6; TRBD1 is a possible D gene (5 bases). The CDR3 loop spans 13 amino acids. Per the germline V gene, CDR1 is SNHLY and CDR2 is FYNNEI. V was clipped by 7 bases and J by 6 bases, with 10 bases between them.

The chain combines TRBV29-1 with TRBJ1-1; TRBD1 aligns across 11 bases. Germline-derived CDR1 and CDR2 are SQVTM and ANQGSEA. V lost 2 bases to trimming and J lost 5 bases; unmatched junction nucleotides: 16. The CDR3 runs 18 residues. In DNA form, the CDR3 reads TGCAGCGTTGAACCCCCGTTAGGAGGGGGACAGGGGGATACTGAAGCTTTCTTT. This encodes CSVEPPLGGGQGDTEAFF.

This clonotype has a single count. One end of the junction is discordant with germline, which a read error may explain. The chain couples TRBV2 to TRBJ2-7; D unresolved. The CDR3 spans 12 residues. CDR1 is SNHLY, CDR2 FYNNEI, per germline. CDR3 sequence reads: CASSGYGYEQYF. The CDR3 nucleotides read TGTGCCAGTAGTGGGTATGGCTACGAGCAGTACTTC. Based on the CDR3 plus reference TRBV2 and TRBJ2-7, the full variable domain is EPEVTQTPSHQVTQMGQEVILRCVPISNHLYFYWYRQILGQKVEFLVSFYNNEISEKSEIFDDQFSVERPDGSNFTLKIRSTKLEDSAMYFCASSGYGYEQYFGPGTRLTVT.

V is TRBV9 and J is TRBJ2-6; D call uncertain. Germline CDR1 SGDLS, CDR2 YYNGEE. CDR3 size: 14 residues. V was shortened by 3 bases and J by 4 bases, with 8 bases between the two germline ends. The CDR3 DNA reads TGTGCCAGCAGCGAGAAACTGGGGGCCAACGTCCTGACTTTC. Translated, it gives CASSEKLGANVLTF.

This clonotype was seen once. V and J are TRBV2 and TRBJ2-5, with TRBD1 matching 7 bases. The trim removed 5 bases at V and 3 bases at J, leaving 3 bases unmatched. Germline assignment: CDR1 SNHLY and CDR2 FYNNEI. This CDR3 is 13 amino acids long. The CDR3 loop is CASSTGAKETQYF. The CDR3 bases are TGTGCCAGCAGTACAGGGGCGAAAGAGACCCAGTACTTC.